The rows below give T cell receptor beta chains drawn from one sample of a study of human thymus T cells. TCRdb's table, derived via immunoSEQ multiplex PCR, lists solely in-frame clones and lacks some. The table has about 78,000 clones, nearly 98% seen once. Sequenced input: thymus tissue. The receptors shown here come from a boy younger than two with a congenital heart defect but otherwise immunologically healthy. Each CDR3 is given with its conserved first and last residue. A D gene is named only where the DNA matches it firmly. Size is omitted from some rows. Given values are once, few, many or a class for expanded clones.

length,size,V,J,D,DNA,CDR3
15,NA,TRBV7-2,TRBJ1-2,TRBD1,TGTGCCAGCAGCTTAAAAAAGGGGGCAGGAAATGGCTACACCTTC,CASSLKKGAGNGYTF
16,once,TRBV18,TRBJ2-7,TRBD2,TGTGCCAGCTCACCCCCCGGACGGGGGGACTTCTCCGAGCAGTACTTC,CASSPPGRGDFSEQYF
18,NA,TRBV28,TRBJ2-2,TRBD1,TGTGCCAGCAGTTTCCGGACAGGGAGAACATGGAACACCGGGGAGCTGTTTTTT,CASSFRTGRTWNTGELFF
15,NA,TRBV19,TRBJ2-1,TRBD1,TGTGCCAGTAGTATCACGGACAGGGAGTTCAATGAGCAGTTCTTC,CASSITDREFNEQFF
19,NA,TRBV14,TRBJ1-4,TRBD1,TGTGCCAGCAGCCCAGTTAGGGCAGGGGGGGATACAACTAATGAAAAACTGTTTTTT,CASSPVRAGGDTTNEKLFF
12,NA,TRBV7-9,TRBJ2-1,NA,TGTGCCAGCAGCCCGGGCTGGGATGAGCAGTTCTTC,CASSPGWDEQFF
18,NA,TRBV6-1,TRBJ1-1,NA,TGTGCCAGCAGTGAAGCGCGGGGCCAACGGGGGAGGAACACTGAAGCTTTCTTT,CASSEARGQRGRNTEAFF
14,NA,TRBV10-3,TRBJ2-2,NA,TGTGCCATCGGTAGGCAGCCACTTCCCGGGGAGCTGTTTTTT,CAIGRQPLPGELFF
14,NA,TRBV11-1,TRBJ2-1,NA,TGTGCCAGCAGCGAGAAGGCATTTCACGATGAGCAGTTCTTC,CASSEKAFHDEQFF
15,NA,TRBV6-5,TRBJ1-5,NA,TGTGCCAGCAGTGCCACTTCAGGGATAGGTCAGCCCCAGCATTTT,CASSATSGIGQPQHF
16,NA,TRBV4-2,TRBJ1-1,NA,TGTGCCAGCACCTCAGAAACGCGACAGGAAAACACTGAAGCTTTCTTT,CASTSETRQENTEAFF
12,NA,TRBV27,TRBJ2-7,NA,TGTGCCAGCAGTTTAGTTGGCTACGAGCAGTACTTC,CASSLVGYEQYF
15,NA,TRBV11-2,TRBJ1-2,TRBD1,TGTGCCAGCAGCATCCCGGGACAGGGGCACTATGGCTACACCTTC,CASSIPGQGHYGYTF
15,NA,TRBV7-9,TRBJ2-3,TRBD2,TGTGCCAGCAGCTTAGCTGCGGGAGGCACAGATACGCAGTATTTT,CASSLAAGGTDTQYF
15,NA,TRBV18,TRBJ2-7,NA,TGTGCCAGCTCGCTCGCACTAGAGGGGTTACGCGAGCAGTACTTC,CASSLALEGLREQYF
15,once,TRBV27,TRBJ2-2,NA,TGTGCCAGCAGTATAACCTCGGTGGGAGCCGGGGAGCTGTTTTTT,CASSITSVGAGELFF
16,NA,TRBV5-1,TRBJ2-7,NA,TGCGCCAGCAGCATCAAAGACAGCCGCTTAACCGGCGAGCAGTACTTC,CASSIKDSRLTGEQYF
17,NA,TRBV19,TRBJ2-2,TRBD2,TGTGCCAGTACCGGACTAGCGGGGAACCCAAACACCGGGGAGCTGTTTTTT,CASTGLAGNPNTGELFF
18,NA,TRBV7-2,TRBJ1-6,NA,TGTGCCAGCAGCTTAAGCTCGAGAACTTTTCTATATAATTCACCCCTCCACTTT,CASSLSSRTFLYNSPLHF
15,NA,TRBV9,TRBJ2-1,NA,TGTGCCAGCACCCTGGGTTGGGATTCCTACAATGAGCAGTTCTTC,CASTLGWDSYNEQFF
15,NA,TRBV6-1,TRBJ1-5,TRBD1,TGTGCCAGCAGCCACAGGGGGCAGGGAAATCAGCCCCAGCATTTT,CASSHRGQGNQPQHF
19,NA,TRBV7-9,TRBJ2-3,TRBD2,TGTGCCAGCAGCGGTCCCCCCGGGACTAGGGATCACGGCACAGATACGCAGTATTTT,CASSGPPGTRDHGTDTQYF
12,NA,TRBV28,TRBJ1-1,NA,TGTGCCAGCAGTTTCTGGGGGGTCAAAGCTTTCTTT,CASSFWGVKAFF
21,NA,TRBV14,TRBJ2-5,NA,TGTGCCAGCAGCCAAATCGGAGTTCAGGGCGACGTAATAGCCACCCAAGAGACCCAGTACTTC,CASSQIGVQGDVIATQETQYF
12,NA,TRBV7-9,TRBJ1-5,NA,TGTGCCAGCAGCATACAGAATCAGCCCCAGCATTTT,CASSIQNQPQHF